The source of this T cell receptor (beta chain) is a study of cytomegalovirus exposure and HLA in healthy donors. The CDR3 extends over 13 amino acids. Germline assignment: CDR1 SGHTA and CDR2 FQGNSA. V lost 5 bases to trimming and J lost 6 bases; unmatched junction nucleotides: 6. PCR was performed using 60 Vbeta and 13 Jbeta primers. The repertoire was sequenced with immunoSEQ multiplex PCR; TCRdb's copy has only in-frame clones and lacks some. The table includes 120,000 or so clones, roughly 86% detected once. The chain joins TRBV7-2 to TRBJ2-7; TRBD2 matches 8 bases. Sequencing was performed on PBMCs. The sequence came from a man aged 18 to 30 in good health and CMV-seronegative. For the CDR3, the DNA is TGTGCCAGCAGCGGAAAGCGGGGGCGCGAGCAGTACTTC. Translating gives CASSGKRGREQYF.